These 14 T cell receptor beta chains were all obtained from the same sample, sequenced in a study of blood T cells in healthy people across ages. Then a second PCR, running roughly 7 to 11 cycles, was carried out with a sample-barcoded 5' primer and a J-beta primer mix. Each CDR3 protein gets one entry after TCRdb re-called the 5' RACE reads with MiXCR. The table records more than 650,000 distinct CDR3 sequences, about 20% of them present only once. The sequenced sample was blood. The receptors stem from a man aged 65-85 years in good health.

The genes are TRBV20-1 and TRBJ2-3; TRBD2 aligns across 14 bases. J gave up 4 bases and V 5 bases, and 2 bases lay outside the gene matches. The CDR3 totals 14 residues. The V gene's germline CDR1 is DFQATT and CDR2 SNEGSKA (reference sequence). CDR3 amino acids: CSAQTSGGADTQYF. For the CDR3, the DNA is TGCAGTGCTCAGACTAGCGGGGGGGCAGATACGCAGTATTTT.

The CDR3 nucleotides read TGTGCCAGCAGGTACACCAGCGGCACTGAAGCTTTCTTT. Translating it yields CASRYTSGTEAFF. This chain uses TRBV12-3 or TRBV12-4 with TRBJ1-1; D gene ambiguous. Trimming pared 6 bases from V and 4 bases from J, leaving 12 bases between. CDR3 length: 13 residues.

V gene TRBV14 combines with J gene TRBJ1-2; tentatively, D is TRBD1 (6 bases). The CDR3 is made up of 14 amino acids. The V gene lost 2 bases and the J gene lost 5 bases, with 12 bases spanning the gap. From germline, CDR1 is SGHDN and CDR2 FVKESK. CDR3 in amino acids: CASSQTGHWYGYTF. CDR3 sequence (DNA): TGTGCCAGCAGCCAAACGGGACACTGGTATGGCTACACCTTC.

This chain connects TRBV20-1 to TRBJ2-1, with D perhaps given as TRBD1 or TRBD2 (5 bases each). Per the germline V gene, CDR1 is DFQATT and CDR2 is SNEGSKA (reference sequence). Trimming took off 2 bases at V and 8 bases at J, with 16 bases between the two ends. CDR3 length: 14 residues. The CDR3, as DNA: TGCAGTGCTAGAAGGGACCCCCGCGCGCATGAGCAGTTCTTC. This encodes CSARRDPRAHEQFF.

The chain uses TRBV5-1 and TRBJ1-4, with a possible D match to TRBD1 (6 bases). Germline V CDR1 and CDR2: SGHRS, YFSETQ. The CDR3 has 14 residues. V was cut by 1 base and J by 10 bases, with 14 bases left in between. This CDR3 is CASSLYGGDGKLFF. Written as DNA, the CDR3 is TGCGCCAGCAGCTTGTACGGGGGCGATGGAAAACTGTTTTTT.

Comments on this clonotype: Mismatch with germline at one junction end may stem from a read error. J is TRBJ2-3 and V is TRBV12-3 or TRBV12-4; TRBD1 is a possible D gene (5 bases). The CDR3 sequence is 14 residues long. Written as DNA, the CDR3 is TGTACCAGCAGGGTGGGCGTCAGTACAGATACGCAGTATTTT. Translation: CTSRVGVSTDTQYF.

This clonotype was recorded many times. V and J are TRBV13 and TRBJ2-5; D not resolved. V dropped 4 bases and J dropped 4 bases, with 10 bases sitting between them. The germline gives CDR1 PRHDT, CDR2 FYEKMQ (reference sequence). CDR3 length equals 13 residues. This CDR3 is CASSSGIVETQYF. The CDR3 nucleotides are TGTGCCAGCAGCTCAGGCATTGTAGAGACCCAGTACTTC.

The chain combines TRBV10-3 with TRBJ2-3, with no clear D. V was cut by 6 bases and J by 0 bases, with 13 bases left in between. This CDR3 contains 15 residues. Germline CDR1 reads ENHRY; CDR2 reads SYGVKD. The CDR3 DNA is TGTGCCATCAGAACTACCCCGCCTAGCACAGATACGCAGTATTTT. As protein: CAIRTTPPSTDTQYF.

This clonotype was detected only a few times. The junction shows a germline mismatch at one end, possibly a read error. The chain joins TRBV5-1 to TRBJ2-1; 7 bases align to TRBD2. The length of the CDR3 is 15 residues. Per the germline V gene, CDR1 is SGHRS and CDR2 is YFSETQ. The CDR3 spells CASSLVYGGNNEQFF. For the CDR3, the DNA is TGCGCCAGTAGCTTGGTGTACGGGGGGAACAATGAGCAGTTCTTC. Using reference TRBV5-1 and TRBJ2-1 for the parts outside the CDR3, the full variable domain is KAGVTQTPRYLIKTRGQQVTLSCSPISGHRSVSWYQQTPGQGLQFLFEYFSETQRNKGNFPGRFSGRQFSNSRSEMNVSTLELGDSALYLCASSLVYGGNNEQFFGPGTRLTVL.

The chain carries TRBV6-2 or TRBV6-3 and TRBJ2-7; a weak D match, TRBD2 (6 bases). V was pared by 6 bases and J by 9 bases, with 24 bases between. Germline CDR1 MNHEY, CDR2 SVGEGT. The CDR3 sequence is 15 residues long. The CDR3 DNA sequence: TGTGCCAGCAGGGACGCCGGGACTGCCATTGTAGGGCAGTACGTC. This translates into CASRDAGTAIVGQYV.

This clonotype was detected only a few times. The DNA of the CDR3 is TGTGCCAGCAGCGTAGCCCCGAGCTTGGACTATGGCTACACCTTC. Protein sequence: CASSVAPSLDYGYTF. This sequence joins TRBV9 and TRBJ1-2, with D unresolved. Trimming pared 0 bases from V and 3 bases from J, leaving 12 bases between. The CDR3 has 15 amino acids. Germline CDR1 and CDR2: SGDLS and YYNGEE.

The chain employs TRBV7-2 and TRBJ2-7, with D tentatively TRBD1 or TRBD2 (5 bases each). Germline lookup yields CDR1 SGHTA and CDR2 FQGNSA. The CDR3 has 15 amino acids. Between the trimmed V and J ends, which lost 5 bases and 5 bases, there was a span of 19 bases. The CDR3 DNA reads as TGTGCCAGCAGCCTCGGGACCCTAAAGACCCACGAGCAGTACTTC. It codes for CASSLGTLKTHEQYF.

This clonotype has just a few counts. The gene calls are TRBV7-9 and TRBJ1-5; no clear D. The CDR3 extends over 15 amino acids. CDR1 SEHNR and CDR2 FQNEAQ come from the germline V gene (reference sequence). The V and J ends lost 0 bases and 2 bases respectively, with 8 bases between them. CDR3 in amino acids: CASSLAGWGNQPQHF. The DNA for the CDR3 is TGTGCCAGCAGCTTAGCCGGCTGGGGCAATCAGCCCCAGCATTTT.

This clonotype has only a few counts. The chain combines TRBV11-2 with TRBJ1-1; D ambiguous. Per the germline V gene, CDR1 is SGHAT and CDR2 is FQNNGV. Trimming left V 1 base short and J 6 bases short, with 12 bases between. The length of the CDR3 is 14 residues. CDR3 bases: TGTGCCAGCAGCTTAGCTCCGGGGAGTGCTGAAGCTTTCTTT. This codes for CASSLAPGSAEAFF.